These 6 T cell receptor beta chains were all obtained from the same sample, sequenced in a study of CD8 T cells in ankylosing spondylitis (dated by TCRdb to 2016 to 2017). Library preparation used 5' RACE. The sequencing machine was an Illumina HiSeq 2500. In-frame beta chains were kept once TCRdb had trimmed the public reads at Q25 with fastp and called clones with MiXCR. A single entry per CDR3 protein holds the most common genes and DNA from its merged rows. The sample table holds about 31,000 distinct CDR3 sequences, of which roughly 7.9% were seen once. Roughly a tenth of the sample is in the top ten clones. Sequencing used blood, either unsorted or a sorted T cell fraction (not recorded which). All receptors come from a male donor with ankylosing spondylitis or in good health (not recorded which).

At least ten counts were recorded for this clonotype. The junction does not match germline at one end; this may be a read error. This rearrangement joins TRBV3-1 to TRBJ1-3; 7 nucleotides match TRBD1. The V gene's germline CDR1 is LGHDT and CDR2 YNNKEL (reference sequence). This CDR3 spans 18 amino acids. CDR3 DNA: TGTGCCACCAGCCCCGGGACAGCGCAAGTATACTCTGGAAACACCATATATTTT. Protein sequence: CATSPGTAQVYSGNTIYF.

The rearrangement joins TRBV30 to TRBJ2-1; 12 bases line up with TRBD2. The ends lost 2 bases at V and 6 bases at J; junction bases unmatched: 5. The CDR3 totals 15 residues. Germline lookup yields CDR1 GTSNPN and CDR2 SVGIG (reference sequence). DNA of the CDR3: TGTGCCTGGAGTCGACTAGCGGGAGAACCCAATGAGCAGTTCTTC. Amino acid sequence: CAWSRLAGEPNEQFF.

This clonotype occurred many times. The chain has TRBV9 and TRBJ2-1; the match to TRBD2 covers 10 bases. Germline values: CDR1 SGDLS, CDR2 YYNGEE. Trimming at V came to 1 base and at J to 7 bases, leaving 2 bases not matched to a gene. CDR3 length: 14 amino acids. Written as DNA, the CDR3 is TGTGCCAGCAGCGTACGAGCGGGAGGGAATGAGCAGTTCTTC. As protein: CASSVRAGGNEQFF.

There are many counts of this clonotype. This sequence joins TRBV20-1 and TRBJ2-3; 12 bases agree with TRBD2. The V and J ends lost 6 bases and 5 bases, in that order; junction bases with no gene match: 6. CDR1 and CDR2 (germline): DFQATT, SNEGSKA (reference sequence). The CDR3 extends over 14 amino acids. The CDR3 nucleotides are TGCAGTGCAAGACTAGCGGGAGTAATAGATACGCAGTATTTT. This sequence encodes CSARLAGVIDTQYF.

The chain uses TRBV5-1 and TRBJ1-3; D is undetermined. The V gene's germline CDR1 is SGHRS and CDR2 YFSETQ. The CDR3 length is 14 residues. Trimming stripped 3 bases from V and 0 bases from J, with 7 bases between. The DNA of the CDR3 is TGCGCCAGCAGCTCCCAGATCTCTGGAAACACCATATATTTT. Translated, it gives CASSSQISGNTIYF.

This clonotype was counted only a few times. The rearrangement links TRBV24-1 to TRBJ1-2; D is unresolved. Trimming shortened V by 4 bases and J by 7 bases, and 9 bases separated the two germline ends. Germline V gene lookup returns CDR1 KGHDR and CDR2 SFDVKD. CDR3 length equals 12 residues. The CDR3 protein is CATSDRGFGYTF. The CDR3 bases are TGTGCCACCAGTGACCGGGGTTTTGGCTACACCTTC.